Below are 20 T cell receptor beta chains sequenced from a single sample in a study of post-analysis software for immune sequencing data. Whole-study results and caveats: Roughly five TRBV segments appeared more often in patients than in controls, and TRBV5-6, TRBV5-1 and TRBV20-1 were among these.

These receptors' antigens are unknown. cDNA libraries for TCR beta contained unique molecular identifiers. One entry per CDR3 protein results from TCRdb running MiXCR on the PCR reads. The sample has roughly 870,000 distinct CDR3 sequences; roughly 50% are singletons. Material: blood. The receptors come from a girl under 18 with multiple sclerosis.

J is TRBJ2-7 and V is TRBV28; 9 positions match TRBD1. CDR1 MDHEN and CDR2 SYDVKM come from the germline V gene. CDR3 length: 16 amino acids. Trimming cost V 0 bases and J 0 bases; bases outside gene matches: 3. This chain's CDR3 is CASSLWTGGNSYEQYF. The CDR3 DNA reads as TGTGCCAGCAGTTTATGGACAGGGGGGAACTCCTACGAGCAGTACTTC.

The CDR3 coding sequence is TGTGCCAGCAGTTACGATACGGGCGCCGGGGGATATGGCTACACCTTC. It yields the protein CASSYDTGAGGYGYTF. V gene TRBV6-5 combines with J gene TRBJ1-2; possibly TRBD1 for D (5 bases). The CDR3 runs to 16 residues. Germline CDR1 MNHEY, CDR2 SVGAGI. The germline V and J ends were trimmed by 2 bases and 5 bases, with 18 bases remaining between them.

The sample holds a few counts of this clonotype. V gene TRBV4-1 combines with J gene TRBJ2-2; 8 bases agree with TRBD1. The J segment lost 0 bases and the V segment lost 5 bases, leaving 5 bases of the junction unmatched. Looked up from germline, CDR1 is MGHRA and CDR2 is YSYEKL. The CDR3 consists of 16 residues. The CDR3 bases are TGCGCCAGCAGCTCCCGGACAGGGACGAACACCGGGGAGCTGTTTTTT. It yields the protein CASSSRTGTNTGELFF.

The sample holds one count of this clonotype. The chain couples TRBV25-1 to TRBJ1-2; 8 bases align to TRBD1. Germline V gene sequence: CDR1 MGHDK, CDR2 SYGVNS. The CDR3 is 17 residues long. Trimming cost V 6 bases and J 6 bases; bases outside gene matches: 18. The CDR3 nucleotides read TGTGCCAGCAGCCCTCTGGGGGTAGTCAGGGGGCTGGATGGCTACACCTTC. Translating gives CASSPLGVVRGLDGYTF.

This chain connects TRBV5-1 to TRBJ2-5, with D uncertain. V gave up 0 bases and J gave up 0 bases, with 12 bases separating them. The V gene's germline CDR1 is SGHRS and CDR2 YFSETQ. The CDR3 is 16 residues long. The CDR3 region is CASSLAGRHYQETQYF. CDR3 sequence (DNA): TGCGCCAGCAGCTTGGCCGGCAGGCACTACCAAGAGACCCAGTACTTC.

This clonotype was recorded a few times. Here the CDR3 DNA reads TGCGCCAGCAGCTTGGCGGTAGCGGGGGCAACCTCGCAGTATTTT. Translating gives CASSLAVAGATSQYF. The rearrangement uses TRBV5-1 and TRBJ2-3, with 9 bases that match TRBD2. V lost 0 bases to trimming and J lost 10 bases; unmatched junction nucleotides: 9. This CDR3 comprises 15 residues. In germline, CDR1 is SGHRS, CDR2 YFSETQ.

To note about this clonotype: A much larger clonotype is one base distant, so this may be a read error. The chain links TRBV6-6 to TRBJ2-4, with 9 nucleotides matching TRBD2. Germline V lookup: CDR1 MNHNY, CDR2 SVGAGI (reference sequence). V gave up 5 bases and J gave up 8 bases; unmatched junction bases: 4. The CDR3 extends over 13 amino acids. CDR3 loop: CASSKTSGDIQYF. DNA for the CDR3: TGTGCCAGCAGTAAGACTAGCGGAGACATTCAGTACTTC.

This clonotype was found a few times. The chain links TRBV29-1 to TRBJ1-4; D remains unclear. V was clipped by 3 bases and J by 7 bases, with 9 bases between them. This CDR3 has 12 residues. From germline, CDR1 is SQVTM and CDR2 ANQGSEA. The CDR3 DNA reads TGCAGCGTTGACACCGACGGTGAAAAACTGTTTTTT. Translated, it gives CSVDTDGEKLFF.

The genes are TRBV7-9 and TRBJ2-7; tentatively, D is TRBD1 (5 bases). In germline, CDR1 is SEHNR, CDR2 FQNEAQ (reference sequence). Trimming took 4 bases from V and 0 from J, leaving 16 bases between them. The CDR3 has 16 residues. CDR3 residues: CASSSKQGVSSYEQYF. Here the CDR3 DNA reads TGTGCCAGCAGCTCTAAGCAGGGTGTTAGCTCCTACGAGCAGTACTTC.

The rearrangement joins TRBV5-6 to TRBJ2-7; 13 nucleotides align to TRBD2. V lost 3 bases to trimming and J lost 4 bases; unmatched junction nucleotides: 13. CDR3 length: 18 amino acids. CDR1 is SGHDT, CDR2 YYEEEE, per germline. The DNA for the CDR3 is TGTGCCAGCAGCTGGACTAGCGGGAGCTCGCGGAAAAGGTACGAGCAGTACTTC. It codes for CASSWTSGSSRKRYEQYF.

The genes are TRBV4-1 and TRBJ1-1, with TRBD1 matching 10 bases. The length of the CDR3 is 16 residues. Germline V gene lookup returns CDR1 MGHRA and CDR2 YSYEKL. Unmatched junction bases numbered 9, after V lost 1 base and J lost 7 bases. For the CDR3, the DNA is TGCGCCAGCAGCCAAGCCCTGGGACAGGGGAATAATGAAGCTTTCTTT. This gives the protein CASSQALGQGNNEAFF.

This chain joins TRBV12-3 or TRBV12-4 and TRBJ1-2; maybe TRBD1 (6 bases). This CDR3 comprises 15 residues. Trimming cost V 3 bases and J 8 bases, with 19 bases left between them. CDR3 in DNA: TGTGCCAGCAGTTTTGTGGGGGGCGCGGCGAGGGGCTACACCTTC. Translated, it gives CASSFVGGAARGYTF.

The V gene is TRBV18, the J gene TRBJ2-7; 9 nucleotides agree with TRBD1. Germline loops: CDR1 KGHSH, CDR2 LQKENI. V lost 6 bases to trimming and J lost 6 bases; unmatched junction nucleotides: 9. This CDR3 is 14 amino acids long. As DNA, the CDR3 is TGTGCCAGCTCCCCCTCACAGGGGGCTGGCGAGCAGTACTTC. It translates to CASSPSQGAGEQYF.

The chain uses TRBV5-6 and TRBJ2-4; 9 bases fit TRBD2. Germline-derived CDR1 and CDR2 are SGHDT and YYEEEE. The ends lost 0 bases at V and 1 base at J; junction bases unmatched: 2. The CDR3 has 16 residues. CDR3 coding DNA: TGTGCCAGCAGCTTGGAGGCGGGAGGGGCCAAAAACATTCAGTACTTC. Amino acids: CASSLEAGGAKNIQYF.

V and J are TRBV29-1 and TRBJ2-5, with a weak D call TRBD2 (6 bases). There are 13 residues in the CDR3. Trimming took 8 bases from V and 4 from J, leaving 17 bases between them. Germline V lookup: CDR1 SQVTM, CDR2 ANQGSEA. The CDR3 DNA sequence: TGCAGCACACGGGGCTTGGGGGGAGAGACCCAGTACTTC. Encoded protein: CSTRGLGGETQYF.

The chain has TRBV6-1 and TRBJ2-7, with TRBD1 identical over 8 bases. Germline values: CDR1 MNHNS, CDR2 SASEGT. The CDR3 covers 12 residues. Losses at the gene ends were 8 bases for V and 6 bases for J; bases not matched to a gene: 6. CDR3 protein: CASWGQAGEQYF. CDR3 in DNA: TGTGCCAGCTGGGGACAGGCAGGCGAGCAGTACTTC.

About this clonotype itself: An end of the junction differs from the germline gene, which may be a read error. The J gene is TRBJ2-7, the V gene TRBV4-1; D is unclear. The DNA end is more similar to TRBJ2-5, so the J call may be wrong. Germline lookup yields CDR1 MGHRA and CDR2 YSYEKL. This CDR3 comprises 13 residues. For the CDR3, the DNA is TGCACCAGCAGCCAAGAACGACAAGAGACCCAGTACTTC. It translates to CTSSQERQETQYF.

The chain is built from TRBV5-6 and TRBJ2-7; D is uncertain. This CDR3 comprises 15 residues. Trimming stripped 0 bases from V and 2 bases from J, with 12 bases between. Germline assignment: CDR1 SGHDT and CDR2 YYEEEE. The CDR3 here is CASSLEPTSPYEQYF. In nucleotides, the CDR3 is TGTGCCAGCAGCTTGGAGCCGACTTCTCCCTACGAGCAGTACTTC.

The rearrangement uses TRBV11-2 and TRBJ1-2, with D tentatively TRBD1 (6 bases). V was shortened by 3 bases and J by 4 bases, with 12 bases between the two germline ends. Germline CDR1 is SGHAT and CDR2 is FQNNGV. The CDR3 is 14 residues long. The CDR3 is CASSFSGTTYGYTF. CDR3 DNA sequence: TGTGCCAGCAGCTTTTCCGGGACAACCTATGGCTACACCTTC.

This sequence joins TRBV12-3 or TRBV12-4 and TRBJ1-2, with TRBD1 identical over 7 bases. The trim removed 3 bases at V and 7 bases at J, leaving 11 bases unmatched. The CDR3 is 15 residues long. CDR3 in DNA: TGTGCCAGCAGTTTTCTCATCAGGGGGAAAAGTGGCTACACCTTC. It is translated as CASSFLIRGKSGYTF.